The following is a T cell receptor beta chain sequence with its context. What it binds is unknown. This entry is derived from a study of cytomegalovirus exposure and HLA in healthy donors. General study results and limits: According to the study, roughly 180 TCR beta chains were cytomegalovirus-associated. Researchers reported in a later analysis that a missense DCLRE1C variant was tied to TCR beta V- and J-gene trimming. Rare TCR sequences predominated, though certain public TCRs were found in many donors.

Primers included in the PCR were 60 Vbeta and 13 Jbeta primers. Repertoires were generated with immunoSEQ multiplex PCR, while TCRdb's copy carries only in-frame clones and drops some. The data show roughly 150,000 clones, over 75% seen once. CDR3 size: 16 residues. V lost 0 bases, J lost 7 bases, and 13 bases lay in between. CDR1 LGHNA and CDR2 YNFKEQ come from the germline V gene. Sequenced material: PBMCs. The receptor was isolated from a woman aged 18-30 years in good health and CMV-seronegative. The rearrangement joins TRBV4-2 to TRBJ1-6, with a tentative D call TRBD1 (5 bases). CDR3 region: CASSQEEGLKNSPLHF. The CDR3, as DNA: TGTGCCAGCAGCCAAGAGGAGGGGCTCAAGAATTCACCCCTCCACTTT.